The T cell receptor beta chain described here comes from a study of read filtering for tumor transcriptome and immune sequencing. Study-wide context: Patients were around 17 male and about 15 female, mean age 65.9 years, range about 45 to 85. General study results and limits: IR-seq and RNA-seq agreed better without single-read clonotypes.

As concerns this clonotype: Its cognate antigen is unknown.

Molecular barcoded adaptors covering alpha/delta and beta/gamma chains were used on around 370 ng RNA. In TCRdb, the reads were re-called with MiXCR into one record per CDR3 protein. The repertoire holds 100,000 to 150,000 distinct CDR3 sequences, with over 10% as singletons. The ends lost 5 bases at V and 1 base at J; junction bases unmatched: 10. Germline V gives CDR1 LNHDA, CDR2 SQIVND (reference sequence). This CDR3 is 17 amino acids long. What was sequenced was a population of CD138-negative cells sorted from bone marrow. This sequence was found in a donor aged 40 or older with multiple myeloma. The chain uses TRBV19 and TRBJ2-1, with 8 positions matching TRBD1. This CDR3 reads CASSWQGAGGSYNEQFF. In nucleotides, the CDR3 is TGTGCCAGTAGTTGGCAGGGGGCGGGTGGGTCCTACAATGAGCAGTTCTTC.